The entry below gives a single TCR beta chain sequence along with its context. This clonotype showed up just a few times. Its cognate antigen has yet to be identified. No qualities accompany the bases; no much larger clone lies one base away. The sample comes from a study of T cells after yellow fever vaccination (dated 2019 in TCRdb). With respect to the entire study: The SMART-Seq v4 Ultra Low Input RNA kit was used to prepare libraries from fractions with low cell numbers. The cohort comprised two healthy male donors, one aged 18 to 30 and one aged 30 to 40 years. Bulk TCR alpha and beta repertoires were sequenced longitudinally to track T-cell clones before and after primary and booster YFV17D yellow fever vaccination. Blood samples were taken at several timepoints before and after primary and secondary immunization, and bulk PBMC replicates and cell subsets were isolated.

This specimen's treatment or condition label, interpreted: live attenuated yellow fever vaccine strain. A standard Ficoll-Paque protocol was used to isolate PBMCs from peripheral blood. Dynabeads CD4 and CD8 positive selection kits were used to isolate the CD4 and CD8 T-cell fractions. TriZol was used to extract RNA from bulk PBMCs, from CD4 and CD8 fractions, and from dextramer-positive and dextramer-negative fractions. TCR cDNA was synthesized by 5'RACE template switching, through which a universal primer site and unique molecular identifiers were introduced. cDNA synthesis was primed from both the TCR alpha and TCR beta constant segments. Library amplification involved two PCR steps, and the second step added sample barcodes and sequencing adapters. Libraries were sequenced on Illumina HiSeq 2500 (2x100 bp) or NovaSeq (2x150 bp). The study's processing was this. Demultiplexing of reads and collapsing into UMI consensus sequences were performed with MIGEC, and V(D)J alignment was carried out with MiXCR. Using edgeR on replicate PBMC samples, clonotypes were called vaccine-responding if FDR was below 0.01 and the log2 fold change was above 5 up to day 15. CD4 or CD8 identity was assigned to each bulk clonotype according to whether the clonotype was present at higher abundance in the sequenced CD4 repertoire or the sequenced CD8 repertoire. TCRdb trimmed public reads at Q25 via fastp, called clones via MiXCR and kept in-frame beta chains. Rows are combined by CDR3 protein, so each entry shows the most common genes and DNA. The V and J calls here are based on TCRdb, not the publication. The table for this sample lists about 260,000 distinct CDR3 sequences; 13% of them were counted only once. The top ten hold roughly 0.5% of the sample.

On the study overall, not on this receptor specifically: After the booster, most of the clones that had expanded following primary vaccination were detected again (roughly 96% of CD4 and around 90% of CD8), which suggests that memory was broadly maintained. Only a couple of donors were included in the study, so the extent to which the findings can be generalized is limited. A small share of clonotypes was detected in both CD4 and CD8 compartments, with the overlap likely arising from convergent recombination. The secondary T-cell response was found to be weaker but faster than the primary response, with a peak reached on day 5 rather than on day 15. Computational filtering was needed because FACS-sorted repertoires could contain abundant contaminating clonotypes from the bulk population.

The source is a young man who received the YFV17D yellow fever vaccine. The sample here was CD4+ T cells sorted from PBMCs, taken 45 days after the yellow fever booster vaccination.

CDR3 region: CASRRLAGGVGELFF. The sequence in DNA is TGCGCCAGCAGACGACTAGCGGGAGGTGTCGGGGAGCTGTTTTTT. The rearrangement joined TRBV5-1 to TRBJ2-2; the central 13 bases match TRBD2. The CDR3 numbers 15 residues from cysteine through phenylalanine. The read is trimmed to its CDR3 DNA, 45 bases read in frame from base 1. CDR1 and CDR2, looked up from the germline V gene, are SGHRS and YFSETQ. Trimmed from V: 5 bases; trimmed from J: 7 bases; junction bases lacking a gene match: 5.